The 23 T cell receptor beta chains presented below share a single source sample, sequenced in a study of cytomegalovirus exposure and HLA in healthy donors. Both 60 Vbeta primers and 13 Jbeta primers went into the PCR. The method was immunoSEQ multiplex PCR; TCRdb's version includes in-frame clones alone and lacks a portion of them. Seen here are about 96,000 clones, around 74% observed once, and the top ten hold over 12%. The sample consisted of PBMCs. Receptors were obtained from a woman aged 70-85 years in good health and CMV-seropositive.

The genes are TRBV4-2 and TRBJ1-2, with D maybe TRBD1 (6 bases). V was pared by 2 bases and J by 3 bases, with 16 bases between. The germline V gene encodes CDR1 LGHNA and CDR2 YNFKEQ. The CDR3 totals 16 residues. The DNA of the CDR3 is TGTGCCAGCAGCCAAAGTACCTCGGACAGCCACTATGGCTACACCTTC. This codes for CASSQSTSDSHYGYTF.

The chain combines TRBV10-2 with TRBJ2-1; TRBD2 matches at 7 bases. Germline CDR1 is WSHSY and CDR2 is SAAADI. CDR3 length equals 14 residues. Trimming at V came to 8 bases and at J to 8 bases, leaving 12 bases not matched to a gene. CDR3 sequence: CASRGAGLVDEQFF. CDR3 nucleotide sequence: TGCGCCAGCCGGGGAGCGGGGCTTGTGGATGAGCAGTTCTTC.

The chain couples TRBV6-5 to TRBJ2-3; D not certain. Germline CDR1 reads MNHEY; CDR2 reads SVGAGI. The CDR3 length is 14 residues. V was shortened by 0 bases and J by 2 bases, with 6 bases between the two germline ends. Written as DNA, the CDR3 is TGTGCCAGCAGTTACTCCCCCCACACAGATACGCAGTATTTT. Its translation: CASSYSPHTDTQYF.

This chain uses TRBV13 with TRBJ2-7; TRBD1 aligns across 11 bases. V shed 4 bases and J 5 bases; nucleotides not matched to a gene: 7. Germline loops: CDR1 PRHDT, CDR2 FYEKMQ (reference sequence). The CDR3 contains 15 residues. The CDR3 region has the DNA TGTGCCAGCAGCTATCGGGACAGGGGGAGAGACGAGCAGTACTTC. Encoded protein: CASSYRDRGRDEQYF.

This clone occurred a few times. The CDR3 bases are TGTGCCAGCAGCCAGACAGGGACCACAGATACGCAGTATTTT. This codes for CASSQTGTTDTQYF. The chain is built from TRBV5-5 and TRBJ2-3, with TRBD1 matching 7 bases. CDR1 and CDR2 (germline): SGHKS, YYEKEE (reference sequence). The CDR3 is made up of 14 amino acids. Trimming took 4 bases from V and 2 from J; bases not matched to a gene: 4. Full variable domain (missing parts from reference TRBV5-5 and TRBJ2-3): DAGVTQSPTHLIKTRGQQVTLRCSPISGHKSVSWYQQVLGQGPQFIFQYYEKEERGRGNFPDRFSARQFPNYSSELNVNALLLGDSALYLCASSQTGTTDTQYFGPGTRLTVL.

This clone was counted only a few times. The CDR3, as DNA: TGTGCCAGTAGTACTGTCTACAATGAGCAGTTCTTC. It yields the protein CASSTVYNEQFF. This chain joins TRBV19 and TRBJ2-1; D remains ambiguous. Germline V lookup: CDR1 LNHDA, CDR2 SQIVND (reference sequence). V was trimmed by 4 bases and J by 3 bases, leaving 4 bases between them. This CDR3 region has 12 residues.

This clone came up a few times. The chain employs TRBV5-1 and TRBJ2-6; 7 bases line up with TRBD1. From germline, CDR1 is SGHRS and CDR2 YFSETQ. CDR3 size: 17 residues. After removal of 4 bases from V and 0 bases from J, the junction contained 7 bases not matched to a gene. The CDR3 spells CASSPGTAFSGANVLTF. DNA for the CDR3: TGCGCCAGCAGCCCCGGGACAGCCTTCTCTGGGGCCAACGTCCTGACTTTC.

The J gene is TRBJ2-5, the V gene TRBV6-6; D gene unclear. Germline V gives CDR1 MNHNY, CDR2 SVGAGI (reference sequence). The V gene lost 7 bases and the J gene lost 3 bases, with 12 bases spanning the gap. This CDR3 is 13 amino acids long. CDR3 DNA: TGTGCCAGCACTGGGCAGCCGGAAGAGACCCAGTACTTC. Protein sequence: CASTGQPEETQYF.

The chain couples TRBV6-4 to TRBJ2-3; TRBD2 matches at 9 bases. V trimming: 3 bases; J trimming: 6 bases; junction bases outside the gene matches: 4. Germline V gene sequence: CDR1 MRHNA, CDR2 SNTAGT. The CDR3 is 14 residues long. CDR3 sequence reads: CASSEAAGGDTQYF. In nucleotides, the CDR3 is TGTGCCAGCAGTGAGGCGGCGGGAGGGGATACGCAGTATTTT.

The V and J genes are TRBV7-6 and TRBJ1-1; a weak D match, TRBD1 (5 bases). In germline, CDR1 is SGHVS, CDR2 FNYEAQ. This CDR3 contains 16 residues. Trimming removed 2 bases from V and 0 bases from J, with 13 bases in between. The CDR3 DNA reads TGTGCCAGCAGCTTAAGACCCGACAGACTGAACACTGAAGCTTTCTTT. Protein: CASSLRPDRLNTEAFF.

The genes are TRBV19 and TRBJ2-3; possibly TRBD2 for D (5 bases). The CDR3 is made up of 12 amino acids. Trimming took 8 bases from V and 2 from J, leaving 8 bases between them. From germline, CDR1 is LNHDA and CDR2 SQIVND (reference sequence). CDR3: CASRGITDTQYF. The CDR3, as DNA: TGTGCCAGTCGGGGAATCACAGATACGCAGTATTTT.

This chain uses TRBV27 with TRBJ1-5, with D possibly matching TRBD1 (5 bases). Looked up from germline, CDR1 is MNHEY and CDR2 is SMNVEV (reference sequence). The CDR3 consists of 19 residues. The germline V and J ends were trimmed by 3 bases and 2 bases, with 23 bases remaining between them. As DNA, the CDR3 is TGTGCCAGCAGTTTCCGAGGGGCTACATCCGGGGGAGGCAATCAGCCCCAGCATTTT. As protein: CASSFRGATSGGGNQPQHF.

The rearrangement links TRBV28 to TRBJ2-3, with D possibly being TRBD2 (6 bases). Trimming removed 2 bases from V and 3 bases from J, with 18 bases in between. Germline loops: CDR1 MDHEN, CDR2 SYDVKM. CDR3 length: 17 residues. The CDR3 protein is CASSLAAASEDTDTQYF. DNA of the CDR3: TGTGCCAGCAGTTTAGCAGCGGCTAGCGAAGATACAGATACGCAGTATTTT.

This chain uses TRBV5-5 with TRBJ1-3, with a tentative D call TRBD1 (5 bases). This CDR3 spans 16 amino acids. Trimming took off 4 bases at V and 2 bases at J, with 16 bases between the two ends. Germline values: CDR1 SGHKS, CDR2 YYEKEE (reference sequence). The CDR3 DNA reads as TGTGCCAGCAGCCCCAGGTTTACAGGCCCTGGAAACACCATATATTTT. This encodes CASSPRFTGPGNTIYF.

The genes are TRBV28 and TRBJ2-4; maybe TRBD1 (5 bases). CDR3 length: 14 amino acids. The germline V gene encodes CDR1 MDHEN and CDR2 SYDVKM. V was trimmed by 4 bases and J by 5 bases, leaving 12 bases between them. Written as DNA, the CDR3 is TGTGCCAGCAGTTCGCCGCAGGGTGAAAACATTCAGTACTTC. It is translated as CASSSPQGENIQYF.

The V and J genes are TRBV10-1 and TRBJ2-1; unclear D gene. The CDR3 sequence is 13 residues long. V was clipped by 5 bases and J by 10 bases, with 15 bases between them. Looked up from germline, CDR1 is WNHNN and CDR2 is SYGVQD (reference sequence). CDR3 DNA: TGCGCCAGCAGTCGAGCGTCCTCTGGCGAGCAGTTCTTC. Protein product: CASSRASSGEQFF.

This clone appeared once. The chain combines TRBV5-1 with TRBJ1-2; 9 positions match TRBD1. The CDR3 has 15 residues. Losses at the gene ends were 3 bases for V and 4 bases for J; bases not matched to a gene: 7. Germline assignment: CDR1 SGHRS and CDR2 YFSETQ. The CDR3 region has the DNA TGCGCCAGCAGCTCGGGACAGGGACTGATCTATGGCTACACCTTC. This codes for CASSSGQGLIYGYTF.

The CDR3 sequence is CASSVVRGAGELFF. Written as DNA, the CDR3 is TGTGCCAGTAGTGTGGTTCGGGGAGCCGGGGAGCTGTTTTTT. V gene TRBV19 combines with J gene TRBJ2-2, with a weak D call TRBD2 (5 bases). The CDR3 is 14 residues long. Germline V gene sequence: CDR1 LNHDA, CDR2 SQIVND (reference sequence). V was cut by 5 bases and J by 6 bases, with 13 bases left in between.

The chain combines TRBV27 with TRBJ2-7; possibly TRBD2 for D (7 bases). Germline V gene sequence: CDR1 MNHEY, CDR2 SMNVEV (reference sequence). This CDR3 spans 15 amino acids. V gave up 1 base and J gave up 2 bases, with 12 bases separating them. This chain's CDR3 is CASSLYGGQAYEQYF. CDR3 nucleotides: TGTGCCAGCAGTTTATACGGGGGGCAGGCCTACGAGCAGTACTTC.

The chain carries TRBV29-1 and TRBJ1-1; D uncertain. Per germline, CDR1 SQVTM and CDR2 ANQGSEA. V was pared by 5 bases and J by 6 bases, with 10 bases between. The CDR3 is 11 residues long. CDR3 sequence reads: CSVLATAEAFF. The DNA for the CDR3 is TGCAGCGTTCTAGCCACAGCTGAAGCTTTCTTT.

The V gene is TRBV5-1, the J gene TRBJ2-7, with TRBD1 matching over 7 bases. CDR3 size: 13 residues. Germline CDR1 reads SGHRS; CDR2 reads YFSETQ. Unmatched junction bases numbered 3, after V lost 2 bases and J lost 4 bases. The CDR3 sequence: CASSLQGSYEQYF. CDR3 nucleotides: TGCGCCAGCAGCTTACAGGGGTCTTACGAGCAGTACTTC. The full variable domain, its missing parts supplied by reference TRBV5-1 and TRBJ2-7, is KAGVTQTPRYLIKTRGQQVTLSCSPISGHRSVSWYQQTPGQGLQFLFEYFSETQRNKGNFPGRFSGRQFSNSRSEMNVSTLELGDSALYLCASSLQGSYEQYFGPGTRLTVT.

V gene TRBV10-3 combines with J gene TRBJ2-6; 8 nucleotides agree with TRBD1. This CDR3 is built from 16 residues. The J segment lost 2 bases and the V segment lost 6 bases, leaving 6 bases of the junction unmatched. Germline-derived CDR1 and CDR2 are ENHRY and SYGVKD. CDR3 protein: CAIRAGQGAGANVLTF. The CDR3, as DNA: TGTGCCATCAGAGCCGGACAGGGCGCTGGGGCCAACGTCCTGACTTTC.

The chain has TRBV7-3 and TRBJ1-1, with D hard to call. Trimming shortened V by 6 bases and J by 1 base, and 12 bases separated the two germline ends. This CDR3 is built from 14 residues. Germline V gives CDR1 SGHTA, CDR2 FQGTGA. CDR3 protein: CASRREGQNTEAFF. CDR3 nucleotides: TGTGCCAGCAGGAGGGAGGGCCAGAACACTGAAGCTTTCTTT.